This TCR beta chain appears in the sequencing data of a study of human CD8 memory T cell subsets. This CDR3 has 17 residues. The germline CDR1 and CDR2 sequences are SGHTA and FQGNSA. Scientists made TCR beta libraries using UMI-labeled 5' RACE. TCRdb re-called the 5' RACE reads, yielding one record per CDR3 amino acid sequence without DNA. This sample lists around 10,000 distinct CDR3 sequences; its ten largest clones have approximately 20%. The study classified TPEX cells as CCR7+ PD-1+ TIGIT+ early memory CD8+ T cells bearing exhausted-like traits. The gene calls are TRBV7-2 and TRBJ1-2. Sequencing was performed on CD8+ T cells from PBMCs. The TCR originated in a human donor in good health. The CDR3 reads CASSPKGNRDYPYGYTF. The full variable domain, in which reference TRBV7-2 and TRBJ1-2 provide the parts outside the CDR3, is GAGVSQSPSNKVTEKGKDVELRCDPISGHTALYWYRQSLGQGLEFLIYFQGNSAPDKSGLPSDRFSAERTGGSVSTLTIQRTQQEDSAVYLCASSPKGNRDYPYGYTFGSGTRLTVV.